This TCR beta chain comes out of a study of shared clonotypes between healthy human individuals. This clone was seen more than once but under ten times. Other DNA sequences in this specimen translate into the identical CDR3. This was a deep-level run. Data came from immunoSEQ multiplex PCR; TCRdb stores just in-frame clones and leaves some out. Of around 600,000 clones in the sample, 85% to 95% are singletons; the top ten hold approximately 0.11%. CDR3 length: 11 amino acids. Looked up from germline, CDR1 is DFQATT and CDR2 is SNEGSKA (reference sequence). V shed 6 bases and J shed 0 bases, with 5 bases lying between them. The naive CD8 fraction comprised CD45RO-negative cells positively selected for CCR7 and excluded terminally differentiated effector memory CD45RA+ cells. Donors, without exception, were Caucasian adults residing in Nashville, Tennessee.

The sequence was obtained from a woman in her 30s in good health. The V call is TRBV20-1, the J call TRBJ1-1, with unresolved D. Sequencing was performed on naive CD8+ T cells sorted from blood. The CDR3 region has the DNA TGCAGTGCCTCGTTGAACACTGAAGCTTTCTTT. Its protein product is CSASLNTEAFF.